The source of this T cell receptor beta chain is a study of blood T cells in healthy people across ages. Trimming removed 8 bases from V and 0 bases from J, with 13 bases in between. The CDR3 runs to 14 residues. From germline, CDR1 is LGHNA and CDR2 YNFKEQ. This clonotype was counted between two and nine times. A second PCR, run for about 6 to 11 cycles, used a sample-barcoded 5' primer plus a J-beta primer mix. TCRdb re-called the 5' RACE reads through MiXCR, storing one row per CDR3 protein. The table has 1.5 million to 2 million distinct CDR3 sequences, about 35% seen once. Source material: blood. The clonotype comes from a woman aged 25 to 39 in good health. The rearrangement joins TRBV4-2 to TRBJ1-1; D uncertain. The CDR3, as DNA: TGTGCCAGCGCAACCCTAGAGGTGAACACTGAAGCTTTCTTT. This codes for CASATLEVNTEAFF.